Below, one TCR beta chain is given with its context. The record originates from a study of cytomegalovirus exposure and HLA in healthy donors. V shed 2 bases and J 8 bases; nucleotides not matched to a gene: 12. The CDR3 extends over 16 amino acids. Germline-derived CDR1 and CDR2 are KGHSH and LQKENI. TCRdb keeps only in-frame clones here, not all; method: immunoSEQ multiplex PCR. The sample records 250,000 or so clones, more than 75% being singletons. The V gene is TRBV18, the J gene TRBJ2-1; 7 nucleotides agree with TRBD2. The sample consisted of PBMCs. The sequence derives from a man aged 18-30 years in good health and CMV-seronegative. CDR3 nucleotides: TGTGCCAGCTCACCAAACCATTCCGGGGGAGGGGATGAGCAGTTCTTC. It encodes CASSPNHSGGGDEQFF.